These T cell receptor beta chains were read from a single sample in a study of blood T cell repertoires in COVID-19. TCRdb keeps only in-frame clones here, not all; method: immunoSEQ multiplex PCR. The table has hundreds of thousands of clones, nearly 85% seen once. The sequencing input was peripheral blood. These receptor sequences come from a woman aged 25 to 39 with COVID-19, enrolled during active disease. The CDR3 runs from the conserved cysteine through the conserved F or W. Each record gives: V gene, D gene, clone size, J gene, CDR3 protein, CDR3 DNA. D genes are given only for firm matches. Only some rows state a clone size, as once, few, many or a class for expanded clones.

TRBV5-1,NA,NA,TRBJ2-1,CASSLEGTGNNEQFF,TGCGCCAGCAGCTTGGAGGGGACTGGTAACAATGAGCAGTTCTTC
TRBV2,NA,NA,TRBJ2-5,CASGVGAKETQYF,TGTGCCAGTGGTGTGGGGGCGAAAGAGACCCAGTACTTC
TRBV29-1,NA,NA,TRBJ2-2,CSVAGTYGGELFF,TGCAGCGTTGCCGGGACATACGGCGGGGAGCTGTTTTTT
TRBV5-1,NA,NA,TRBJ2-5,CASTETGTVEETQYF,TGCGCCAGCACCGAAACCGGGACTGTCGAAGAGACCCAGTACTTC
TRBV13,TRBD1,once,TRBJ2-1,CASSPDRASYNEQFF,TGTGCCAGCAGCCCCGACAGGGCCTCCTACAATGAGCAGTTCTTC
TRBV29-1,TRBD1,NA,TRBJ1-5,CSVARQGINQPQHF,TGCAGCGTCGCCCGACAGGGGATTAATCAGCCCCAGCATTTT
TRBV19,TRBD1,NA,TRBJ1-1,CASSTTGQGATEAFF,TGTGCCAGTAGTACCACAGGACAGGGGGCCACTGAAGCTTTCTTT
TRBV29-1,TRBD1,NA,TRBJ1-1,CSALRGRDTEAFF,TGCAGCGCTTTAAGGGGGCGCGACACTGAAGCTTTCTTT
TRBV9,NA,NA,TRBJ1-1,CASSVEEGMNTEAFF,TGTGCCAGCAGCGTAGAAGAGGGCATGAACACTGAAGCTTTCTTT
TRBV7-2,NA,NA,TRBJ1-1,CASSLDRGRQTEAFF,TGTGCCAGCAGCTTAGATAGGGGGAGACAGACTGAAGCTTTCTTT
TRBV28,NA,NA,TRBJ1-5,CASSWIRSNQPQHF,TGTGCCAGCAGTTGGATCAGGAGCAATCAGCCCCAGCATTTT
TRBV2,TRBD2,NA,TRBJ2-1,CASSESLAGGNEQFF,TGTGCCAGCAGTGAAAGTCTGGCGGGAGGAAATGAGCAGTTCTTC
TRBV6-6,NA,NA,TRBJ1-6,CASAGPGSDNSPLHF,TGTGCCAGCGCTGGGCCAGGGTCAGATAATTCACCCCTCCACTTT
TRBV11-2,NA,NA,TRBJ1-4,CASSLEGRFNEKLFF,TGTGCCAGCAGCTTAGAGGGCAGATTTAATGAAAAACTGTTTTTT
TRBV4-1,TRBD2,once,TRBJ2-5,CASSPLAGGPETQYF,TGCGCCAGCAGCCCACTAGCGGGAGGGCCAGAGACCCAGTACTTC
TRBV12-3/TRBV12-4,NA,NA,TRBJ2-5,CASSASLGETQYF,TGTGCCAGCAGCGCTAGCTTGGGGGAGACCCAGTACTTC
TRBV28,TRBD1,NA,TRBJ1-2,CASSAPGGVVSHGYTF,TGTGCCAGCAGTGCCCCAGGGGGCGTAGTATCCCATGGCTACACCTTC
TRBV12-2,NA,NA,TRBJ1-2,CASRSPGQYYGYTF,TGTGCAAGTCGCTCCCCGGGACAGTACTATGGCTACACCTTC
TRBV19,TRBD1,NA,TRBJ2-2,CASSMRDRVVFF,TGTGCCAGTAGTATGCGCGACAGGGTCGTGTTTTTT
TRBV9,NA,once,TRBJ1-2,CASSGGNGYTF,TGTGCCAGCAGTGGCGGTAATGGCTACACCTTC
TRBV12-3/TRBV12-4,TRBD2,few,TRBJ2-2,CASSSGGAGELFF,TGTGCCAGCAGTAGCGGGGGGGCCGGGGAGCTGTTTTTT
TRBV5-4,NA,NA,TRBJ2-3,CASSYDRFTDTQYF,TGTGCCAGCAGCTACGACAGGTTCACAGATACGCAGTATTTT
TRBV6-5,NA,NA,TRBJ1-1,CASTQANSVAFF,TGTGCCAGCACCCAGGCCAATTCAGTGGCTTTCTTT
TRBV7-2,TRBD1,NA,TRBJ2-3,CASSTDRGKVDTQYF,TGTGCCAGCAGTACGGACAGGGGGAAGGTAGATACGCAGTATTTT
TRBV24-1,NA,NA,TRBJ2-3,CATSGGSLTDTQYF,TGTGCCACCAGTGGCGGTTCGCTCACAGATACGCAGTATTTT
TRBV4-1,NA,NA,TRBJ2-2,CASRRPGEGTGELFF,TGCGCCAGCAGACGACCCGGAGAAGGCACCGGGGAGCTGTTTTTT
TRBV30,NA,NA,TRBJ1-5,CAWSVVGRRDQPQHF,TGTGCCTGGAGTGTTGTCGGCAGGAGGGATCAGCCCCAGCATTTT
TRBV6-2/TRBV6-3,NA,NA,TRBJ2-2,CASSWTTNTGELFF,TGTGCCAGCAGTTGGACTACAAACACCGGGGAGCTGTTTTTT
TRBV7-3,TRBD1,once,TRBJ2-2,CASSPSGTGVNTGELFF,TGTGCCAGCAGCCCTTCGGGGACAGGGGTTAACACCGGGGAGCTGTTTTTT
TRBV2,NA,NA,TRBJ1-1,CASSWSGTEAFF,TGTGCCAGCAGTTGGTCGGGCACTGAAGCTTTCTTT
TRBV30,NA,NA,TRBJ1-1,CAWANYQGGGTEAFF,TGTGCCTGGGCAAACTATCAGGGAGGGGGCACTGAAGCTTTCTTT
TRBV15,TRBD1,NA,TRBJ2-2,CATSNDRGLGAGELFF,TGTGCCACCAGCAACGACAGGGGCCTTGGGGCCGGGGAGCTGTTTTTT
TRBV9,NA,NA,TRBJ1-1,CASSGGIGTEAFF,TGTGCCAGCAGCGGCGGGATAGGCACTGAAGCTTTCTTT
TRBV6-2/TRBV6-3,TRBD1,NA,TRBJ2-7,CASSYDRGLGEQYF,TGTGCCAGCAGTTACGACAGGGGGCTTGGCGAGCAGTACTTC
TRBV7-3,TRBD1,NA,TRBJ1-2,CASSPSGGGSWGYTF,TGTGCCAGCAGCCCATCAGGGGGCGGGAGTTGGGGCTACACCTTC
TRBV19,NA,NA,TRBJ1-2,CASSRSTGYYGYTF,TGTGCCAGTAGTAGATCAACAGGGTACTATGGCTACACCTTC
TRBV7-2,NA,NA,TRBJ2-3,CASSLDYKADTQYF,TGTGCCAGCAGCTTAGACTATAAGGCGGATACGCAGTATTTT
TRBV2,NA,NA,TRBJ1-3,CASSDNLRADF,TGTGCCAGCAGTGACAACCTGAGAGCGGATTTT
TRBV19,NA,NA,TRBJ1-2,CASSIVGGTYGYTF,TGTGCCAGTAGTATCGTCGGAGGAACGTATGGCTACACCTTC
TRBV6-6,NA,few,TRBJ2-1,CASSYSPGVNEQFF,TGTGCCAGCAGTTACTCGCCAGGGGTCAATGAGCAGTTCTTC
TRBV15,TRBD2,NA,TRBJ2-7,CATSRDLAGGLYEQYF,TGTGCCACCAGCAGGGACTTAGCGGGAGGGCTATACGAGCAGTACTTC